Each of the 6 T cell receptor beta chains below was sequenced from the same sample in a study of blood T cells in healthy people across ages. The second PCR ran roughly 7 to 11 cycles with a sample-barcoded 5' primer and J-beta primers. MiXCR was run by TCRdb on the 5' RACE reads, yielding one entry per CDR3 protein. The profile covers 1.2 million to 1.5 million distinct CDR3 sequences, with roughly 60% appearing a single time and 5% to 7% taken by the ten largest. The sequenced sample consisted of blood. The receptors were gathered from a man aged 18 to 29 in good health.

This chain joins TRBV29-1 and TRBJ2-1; maybe TRBD1 (5 bases). Trimming stripped 3 bases from V and 3 bases from J, with 24 bases between. Per germline, CDR1 SQVTM and CDR2 ANQGSEA. CDR3 size: 18 residues. CDR3 nucleotide sequence: TGCAGCGTTGAGTATACAGGCCCTCCGAATAATGACTACAATGAGCAGTTCTTC. Protein sequence: CSVEYTGPPNNDYNEQFF.

The CDR3 DNA is TGTGCCAGCATGTCGAGGACAGGGATCCACACCATATATTTT. Amino acid sequence: CASMSRTGIHTIYF. This chain links TRBV27 with TRBJ1-3; TRBD1 matches 8 bases. The germline V gene has CDR1 MNHEY and CDR2 SMNVEV (reference sequence). The CDR3 has 14 residues. J gave up 8 bases and V 7 bases, and 10 bases lay outside the gene matches.

The chain has TRBV20-1 and TRBJ2-5, with 8 bases fitting TRBD1. The J call may be in error: the DNA end matches TRBJ2-7 better. CDR3 size: 15 residues. The germline V gene has CDR1 DFQATT and CDR2 SNEGSKA (reference sequence). As DNA, the CDR3 is TGCAGTGCTAGGGATTACCGGGACAGGACCTACGAGCAGTACTTC. This gives the protein CSARDYRDRTYEQYF.

The chain couples TRBV6-5 to TRBJ2-5; possibly TRBD1 for D (5 bases). The V end was cut by 6 bases, the J end by 5 bases, with 16 bases between. The germline CDR1 and CDR2 sequences are MNHEY and SVGAGI. The CDR3 spans 14 residues. The DNA for the CDR3 is TGTGCCAGCAGCCTACAGGAGCCTGGGGAGACCCAGTACTTC. It codes for CASSLQEPGETQYF.

The chain combines TRBV4-2 with TRBJ2-5; possible D gene TRBD1, 5 bases. V lost 2 bases, J lost 11 bases, and 27 bases lay in between. The CDR3 is made up of 17 amino acids. Germline CDR1 and CDR2: LGHNA and YNFKEQ. The CDR3 nucleotides are TGTGCCAGCAGCCAACTAAACAGGCCTAGGAAAGACAATGAGCAGTACTTC. Translating it yields CASSQLNRPRKDNEQYF.

The chain recombines TRBV6-2 or TRBV6-3 with TRBJ2-1; 13 bases fit TRBD2. With 2 bases clipped from V and 8 bases from J, the junction kept 9 bases outside the gene matches. Germline values: CDR1 MNHEY, CDR2 SVGEGT. The CDR3 spans 17 residues. CDR3 amino acids: CASSYPSLAGGSHEQFF. As DNA, the CDR3 is TGTGCCAGCAGTTACCCCTCACTAGCGGGAGGGTCCCATGAGCAGTTCTTC.